The 26 T cell receptor beta chains below were found in one sample sequenced in a study of blood T cell repertoires in COVID-19. Sequencing was performed with immunoSEQ multiplex PCR; in TCRdb, only in-frame clones are kept and a portion is missing. This sample has approximately 160,000 clones; roughly 90% occur once, and the top ten carry approximately 0.5%. The sequencing sample was made of peripheral blood. Receptors originate from a man in his fifties or sixties with acute or convalescent COVID-19.

This clone has a handful of counts. The rearrangement joins TRBV3-1 (or the pseudogene TRBV3-2) to TRBJ1-2; D may be TRBD1 (6 bases). The ends were cut back, 1 base at V and 5 bases at J, with 11 bases in the middle. The CDR3 has 14 amino acids. The germline V gene has CDR1 LGHDT and CDR2 YNNKEL (reference sequence). CDR3 bases: TGTGCCAGCAGCCAAGCTGTGGACAGTTATGGCTACACCTTC. Residues: CASSQAVDSYGYTF.

This chain links TRBV2 with TRBJ2-7; 9 bases agree with TRBD1. CDR3 length equals 17 residues. Germline CDR1 and CDR2: SNHLY and FYNNEI. The ends lost 6 bases at V and 4 bases at J; junction bases unmatched: 16. In DNA form, the CDR3 reads TGTGCCAGCAGGCTCGACCGGGACAGGGTTAAGCGATACGAGCAGTACTTC. This gives the protein CASRLDRDRVKRYEQYF. Based on the CDR3 plus reference TRBV2 and TRBJ2-7, the full variable domain is EPEVTQTPSHQVTQMGQEVILRCVPISNHLYFYWYRQILGQKVEFLVSFYNNEISEKSEIFDDQFSVERPDGSNFTLKIRSTKLEDSAMYFCASRLDRDRVKRYEQYFGPGTRLTVT.

The chain links TRBV10-3 to TRBJ1-2, with 9 bases aligning to TRBD1. Trimming cost V 3 bases and J 1 base; bases outside gene matches: 9. The CDR3 runs 17 residues. Germline V gives CDR1 ENHRY, CDR2 SYGVKD. CDR3 nucleotides: TGTGCCATCAGTGATGGGAGGCCGGGACAGGGTAACTATGGCTACACCTTC. Its protein product is CAISDGRPGQGNYGYTF.

J is TRBJ2-5 and V is TRBV28, with a tentative D call TRBD1 (6 bases). The ends were cut back, 9 bases at V and 5 bases at J, with 16 bases in the middle. This CDR3 has 13 amino acids. CDR1 MDHEN and CDR2 SYDVKM come from the germline V gene. The CDR3 sequence: CASGQNNGETQYF. In DNA form, the CDR3 reads TGTGCCAGTGGACAGAATAATGGGGAGACCCAGTACTTC.

This chain joins TRBV5-1 and TRBJ2-1; 9 positions agree with TRBD1. The germline V gene encodes CDR1 SGHRS and CDR2 YFSETQ. V shed 5 bases, J shed 7 bases, and the junction held 19 bases outside the gene matches. The CDR3 totals 18 residues. The CDR3 loop reads CASSRDLRTRDRVNEQFF. The CDR3 bases are TGCGCCAGCAGTCGGGACCTCAGGACGAGGGACAGGGTGAATGAGCAGTTCTTC.

This sequence joins TRBV4-1 and TRBJ1-1; no clear D. The CDR3 contains 16 residues. The V end lost 3 bases, the J end lost 1 base, and 15 bases lay between the germline ends. Germline CDR1 MGHRA, CDR2 YSYEKL. CDR3 residues: CASSHHWEPTNTEAFF. The CDR3 DNA sequence: TGCGCCAGCAGCCACCACTGGGAGCCTACGAACACTGAAGCTTTCTTT.

The V call is TRBV7-2, the J call TRBJ2-5; 7 bases align to TRBD2. CDR1 and CDR2 from the germline V gene are SGHTA and FQGNSA. V trimming: 5 bases; J trimming: 1 base; junction bases outside the gene matches: 4. The CDR3 has 14 amino acids. CDR3 residues: CASSPSGAQETQYF. The CDR3 DNA reads as TGTGCCAGCAGCCCGAGCGGGGCCCAAGAGACCCAGTACTTC.

This clone appeared once. Other DNA sequences in the same sample also yield this CDR3. The CDR3 DNA reads TGCAGTGCTAGCTCCGGTCACGAGCAGTACGTC. Protein: CSASSGHEQYV. This chain connects TRBV20-1 to TRBJ2-7; D not resolved. CDR3 length: 11 amino acids. V lost 3 bases to trimming and J lost 5 bases, with 8 bases between them. Germline loops: CDR1 DFQATT, CDR2 SNEGSKA (reference sequence).

The J gene is TRBJ1-4, the V gene TRBV6-5; tentatively, D is TRBD1 (6 bases). Trimming removed 6 bases from V and 6 bases from J, with 14 bases in between. Germline values: CDR1 MNHEY, CDR2 SVGAGI. This CDR3 has 14 amino acids. CDR3 sequence (DNA): TGTGCCAGCAGGTGGTCAGAGGGGGATGAAAAACTGTTTTTT. It translates to CASRWSEGDEKLFF.

This clone occurred once. The chain is built from TRBV19 and TRBJ1-5; D not certain. Trimming took off 3 bases at V and 4 bases at J, with 13 bases between the two ends. The CDR3 is 15 residues long. The germline V gene has CDR1 LNHDA and CDR2 SQIVND (reference sequence). The CDR3 spells CASSMMYLVNQPQHF. The CDR3 coding sequence is TGTGCCAGTAGTATGATGTATTTAGTGAATCAGCCCCAGCATTTT.

This clone is a singleton in its sample. The V gene is TRBV4-1, the J gene TRBJ2-1; D unresolved. Deletions cut 1 base from V and 8 bases from J, with 15 bases between. CDR1 MGHRA and CDR2 YSYEKL come from the germline V gene. The CDR3 runs to 15 residues. CDR3 residues: CASSQVWQAMDEQFF. The CDR3 nucleotides are TGCGCCAGCAGCCAAGTCTGGCAGGCCATGGATGAGCAGTTCTTC.

The genes are TRBV19 and TRBJ2-6, with D possibly matching TRBD1 (5 bases). The CDR3 is made up of 15 amino acids. Germline-derived CDR1 and CDR2 are LNHDA and SQIVND (reference sequence). Trimming stripped 6 bases from V and 4 bases from J, with 13 bases between. In nucleotides, the CDR3 is TGTGCCAGTAGAGCAGGGTATCTGGGGGCCAACGTCCTGACTTTC. Amino acid sequence: CASRAGYLGANVLTF.

Worth noting for this clone: Distinct nucleotide sequences in the sample also encode this CDR3. The chain recombines TRBV19 with TRBJ1-1; D uncertain. The germline V gene has CDR1 LNHDA and CDR2 SQIVND (reference sequence). This CDR3 has 13 residues. Deletions cut 2 bases from V and 1 base from J, with 5 bases between. The CDR3 protein is CASSISGNTEAFF. CDR3 sequence (DNA): TGTGCCAGTAGTATAAGCGGGAACACTGAAGCTTTCTTT.

This clone was observed a single time. The chain combines TRBV5-6 with TRBJ2-1, with 7 bases aligning to TRBD1. J was trimmed by 12 bases and V by 2 bases; bases with no gene match: 8. The CDR3 covers 13 residues. CDR1 is SGHDT and CDR2 is YYEEEE in the germline V gene. CDR3 region: CASSLGTAVRQFF. The DNA of the CDR3 is TGTGCCAGCAGCTTAGGGACAGCAGTTCGGCAGTTCTTC.

The rearrangement links TRBV10-3 to TRBJ2-5; a possible D gene is TRBD1 (5 bases). The CDR3 is made up of 14 amino acids. CDR1 ENHRY and CDR2 SYGVKD come from the germline V gene. Deletions cut 6 bases from V and 2 bases from J, with 13 bases between. For the CDR3, the DNA is TGTGCCATCAGCCTAGACAGCTATCAAGAGACCCAGTACTTC. Amino acids: CAISLDSYQETQYF.

The chain links TRBV5-3 to TRBJ2-5; the D gene is possibly TRBD2 (6 bases). TRBV5-3 is classed as an ORF, of uncertain function. The CDR3 covers 15 residues. Trimming left V 0 bases short and J 0 bases short, with 9 bases between. The CDR3 protein is CARSLDRGYQETQYF. The CDR3 nucleotides read TGTGCCAGAAGCTTGGACCGGGGGTACCAAGAGACCCAGTACTTC.

This chain uses TRBV7-2 with TRBJ2-2; 10 nucleotides align to TRBD2. V gave up 4 bases and J gave up 5 bases; unmatched junction bases: 7. The CDR3 totals 16 residues. Germline CDR1 is SGHTA and CDR2 is FQGNSA. CDR3 in DNA: TGTGCCAGCAGCTCGTCTAGCGGGAGTGGAACCGGGGAGCTGTTTTTT. Its translation: CASSSSSGSGTGELFF. The full variable domain, its missing parts supplied by reference TRBV7-2 and TRBJ2-2, is GAGVSQSPSNKVTEKGKDVELRCDPISGHTALYWYRQSLGQGLEFLIYFQGNSAPDKSGLPSDRFSAERTGGSVSTLTIQRTQQEDSAVYLCASSSSSGSGTGELFFGEGSRLTVL.

V gene TRBV9 combines with J gene TRBJ2-5, with a weak D call TRBD2 (5 bases). In germline, CDR1 is SGDLS, CDR2 YYNGEE. The CDR3 has 13 amino acids. V lost 3 bases and J lost 4, with 10 bases in between. The chain's CDR3 is CASSELGVETQYF. CDR3 nucleotides: TGTGCCAGCAGCGAACTAGGAGTAGAGACCCAGTACTTC.

The chain employs TRBV14 and TRBJ2-3; D unclear. Trimming shortened V by 2 bases and J by 2 bases, and 5 bases separated the two germline ends. This CDR3 is 13 amino acids long. Germline CDR1 SGHDN, CDR2 FVKESK. This chain's CDR3 is CASSQPNTDTQYF. The CDR3 bases are TGTGCCAGCAGCCAACCTAACACAGATACGCAGTATTTT.

The genes are TRBV5-1 and TRBJ1-6; D is ambiguous. The V gene lost 1 base and the J gene lost 2 bases, with 13 bases spanning the gap. The CDR3 length is 17 residues. Germline V gives CDR1 SGHRS, CDR2 YFSETQ. CDR3 loop: CASSLFGNQTYNSPLHF. CDR3 DNA sequence: TGCGCCAGCAGCTTGTTTGGCAACCAAACCTATAATTCACCCCTCCACTTT. The variable domain in full, with the rest retrieved from reference TRBV5-1 and TRBJ1-6, is KAGVTQTPRYLIKTRGQQVTLSCSPISGHRSVSWYQQTPGQGLQFLFEYFSETQRNKGNFPGRFSGRQFSNSRSEMNVSTLELGDSALYLCASSLFGNQTYNSPLHFGNGTRLTVT.

The chain combines TRBV11-2 with TRBJ2-7, with D perhaps matching TRBD1 (6 bases). Trimming shortened V by 5 bases and J by 3 bases, and 17 bases separated the two germline ends. Looked up from germline, CDR1 is SGHAT and CDR2 is FQNNGV. The CDR3 has 15 amino acids. The CDR3 DNA reads as TGTGCCAGCAGCGCTAAACCGGGACATTACTACGAGCAGTACTTC. It specifies CASSAKPGHYYEQYF.

The chain is built from TRBV30 and TRBJ1-5; 8 bases map to TRBD1. V gave up 3 bases and J gave up 5 bases; unmatched junction bases: 15. CDR1 GTSNPN and CDR2 SVGIG come from the germline V gene (reference sequence). The CDR3 has 17 residues. The chain's CDR3 is CAWRARAGGVGDQPQHF. The CDR3 bases are TGTGCCTGGAGGGCTAGGGCAGGGGGCGTTGGGGATCAGCCCCAGCATTTT. The full variable domain, its missing parts supplied by reference TRBV30 and TRBJ1-5, is SQTIHQWPATLVQPVGSPLSLECTVEGTSNPNLYWYRQAAGRGLQLLFYSVGIGQISSEVPQNLSASRPQDRQFILSSKKLLLSDSGFYLCAWRARAGGVGDQPQHFGDGTRLSIL.

This clone has a single count. This chain links TRBV30 with TRBJ1-3; D not certain. This CDR3 has 12 amino acids. V was pared by 3 bases and J by 4 bases, with 7 bases between. The V gene's germline CDR1 is GTSNPN and CDR2 SVGIG (reference sequence). The CDR3, as DNA: TGTGCCTGGAGCGCGGGGGGAAACACCATATATTTT. Translated: CAWSAGGNTIYF.

The rearrangement joins TRBV28 to TRBJ1-1, with 7 bases identical to TRBD1. Losses at the gene ends were 8 bases for V and 0 bases for J; bases not matched to a gene: 6. Per germline, CDR1 MDHEN and CDR2 SYDVKM. The CDR3 extends over 14 amino acids. The DNA of the CDR3 is TGTGCCAGCCATTCGACAGGGCTGAACACTGAAGCTTTCTTT. Encoded protein: CASHSTGLNTEAFF.

V is TRBV19 and J is TRBJ1-5; TRBD1 matches 8 bases. V trimming: 2 bases; J trimming: 15 bases; junction bases outside the gene matches: 12. Per the germline V gene, CDR1 is LNHDA and CDR2 is SQIVND (reference sequence). CDR3 length equals 14 residues. The CDR3 DNA reads as TGTGCCAGTAGTATAAAACAGGGGGGCGGAGTAATGCATTTT. This translates into CASSIKQGGGVMHF.

In this sample, this clone turned up once. CDR3 loop: CASLGHTGELFF. CDR3 DNA sequence: TGTGCCAGTTTGGGCCACACCGGGGAGCTGTTTTTT. The chain has TRBV19 and TRBJ2-2, with unresolved D. CDR3 length: 12 amino acids. CDR1 is LNHDA, CDR2 SQIVND, per germline (reference sequence). V lost 8 bases, J lost 3 bases, and 7 bases lay in between.